The source of this T cell receptor (beta chain) is a study of blood T cell repertoires in COVID-19. Looking at the study overall: Samples of COVID-19 (acute and convalescent) were obtained from the United States, Italy and Spain.

Adults between roughly 18 and 90 years of age took part from some 25 US areas. No more than 2 weeks before study entry, exposed participants had met a case of COVID-19. Methods used by the authors: Nucleated cell number was recorded as an estimate derived from reference gene primer amplification. The repertoire was sequenced with immunoSEQ multiplex PCR; TCRdb's copy has only in-frame clones and lacks some. Clonal size and the V and J genes are those of that table, whereas D and trimming came from the DNA. In the table there are fewer than 150,000 clones, under 85% of which are singletons. What was sequenced was PBMCs or T cells enriched from blood (not recorded which). This TCR was recovered from a woman in her late teens or twenties who had been exposed to COVID-19.

CDR3 nucleotides: TGTGCCAGCAGCCCCTGGGACAGGGGAACCGGGGAGCTGTTTTTT. Amino acid sequence: CASSPWDRGTGELFF. This sequence joins TRBV7-6 and TRBJ2-2, with 10 nucleotides matching TRBD1. Germline CDR1 and CDR2: SGHVS and FNYEAQ. The CDR3 is made up of 15 amino acids. Trimming removed 5 bases from V and 5 bases from J; junction bases left unmatched: 5.